These T cell receptor beta chains were read from a single sample in a study of T cells in Graves' hyperthyroidism and ophthalmopathy. TCRdb processed the multiplex PCR reads anew with MiXCR; each CDR3 protein has one entry. The sample includes around 480,000 distinct CDR3 sequences, 13% to 15% of them seen just once. Sequenced input: blood. The source is a woman aged 18-30 years with Graves' hyperthyroidism. Both conserved end residues are part of each CDR3. A D gene is named only where the DNA matches it firmly. The size field is filled for only some rows; it gives once, few, many or a size class.

j_call v_call clone_size d_call cdr3_nt cdr3_aa
TRBJ2-7 TRBV4-1 - - TGCGCCAGCAGCCAACAGGGGGCGGGGGGCGGCGAGCAGTACTTC CASSQQGAGGGEQYF
TRBJ2-7 TRBV19 many TRBD2 TGTGCCAGTAGTTCAAGGACTAGCGGTTCCTACGAGCAGTACTTC CASSSRTSGSYEQYF
TRBJ2-1 TRBV6-1 many TRBD2 TGTGCCAGCAGTTACCCCGGGGGAGGGAGCTCCTACAATGAGCAGTTCTTC CASSYPGGGSSYNEQFF
TRBJ2-3 TRBV19 - - TGTGCCAGTAGTATAGGTGACCGCACAGATACGCAGTATTTT CASSIGDRTDTQYF
TRBJ2-1 TRBV6-1 few TRBD2 TGTGCCAGCAGTTATCGGGCGGGGGGGGGCAATGAGCAGTTCTTC CASSYRAGGGNEQFF
TRBJ2-5 TRBV2 many - TGTGCCAGCTTTCAGGTCCAAGAGACCCAGTACTTC CASFQVQETQYF
TRBJ2-1 TRBV6-1 many TRBD2 TGTGCCAGCAGTCCTTGGACTAGCCACTACAATGAGCAGTTCTTC CASSPWTSHYNEQFF
TRBJ1-5 TRBV12-5 few TRBD1 TGTGCTAGTGAAAAAGGGGGACAGTTTAATCAGCCCCAGCATTTT CASEKGGQFNQPQHF
TRBJ1-5 TRBV27 many - TGTGCCAGCAGTTTTTCGGGACGGGCCGGCAATCAGCCCCAGCATTTT CASSFSGRAGNQPQHF
TRBJ1-6 TRBV25-1 many TRBD1 TGTGCCAGCAGAAAGGGACAGTTTAAGAATTCACCCCTCCACTTT CASRKGQFKNSPLHF
TRBJ2-1 TRBV11-1 many TRBD1 TGTGCCAGCAGCTTAGAGGGGGCTCGTTACAATGAGCAGTTCTTC CASSLEGARYNEQFF
TRBJ2-7 TRBV10-3 many - TGTGCCATCAGTCCCCGCAGGCGGGTAGTCAGTGATCGGGGCGAGCAGTACTTC CAISPRRRVVSDRGEQYF
TRBJ2-7 TRBV18 many - TGTGCCAGCTCACCAACACCTCCGGCCGAGCAGTACTTC CASSPTPPAEQYF
TRBJ2-7 TRBV20-1 many TRBD2 TGCAGTGCTAGAGGACTAGCAGGGAACGAGCAGTACTTC CSARGLAGNEQYF
TRBJ2-6 TRBV25-1 - - TGTGCCAGCAGACATTCTGGGGCCAACGTCCTGACTTTC CASRHSGANVLTF
TRBJ2-7 TRBV28 many - TGTGCCAGTAGCGACGGGGGATTTACCTACGAGCAGTACTTC CASSDGGFTYEQYF
TRBJ1-1 TRBV5-4 few TRBD1 TGTGCCAGCAGCCCTGGGGGCAGGGGGCAGTACACTGAAGCTTTCTTT CASSPGGRGQYTEAFF
TRBJ2-5 TRBV12-3/TRBV12-4 many - TGTGCCAGCAACCTAGGACTGGCGGGACGAGAGACCCAGTACTTC CASNLGLAGRETQYF
TRBJ2-7 TRBV6-1 many - TGTGCCAGCATGGGATACAGGTCGTCAGGGAACGAGCAGTACTTC CASMGYRSSGNEQYF
TRBJ1-2 TRBV14 - TRBD1 TGTGCCAGCAGCCCCCCCGGGACAGGGCCCACCTTC CASSPPGTGPTF
TRBJ1-4 TRBV20-1 once TRBD1 TGCAGTGCCACACCCCCGGGACAGGGGATCATGGGCTTAGAAAAACTGTTTTTT CSATPPGQGIMGLEKLFF
TRBJ1-2 TRBV3-1 once - TGTGCCAGCAGCCAAGATGGGACGGAGACCCTTGAGGGCTACACCTTC CASSQDGTETLEGYTF
TRBJ1-2 TRBV19 few - TGTGCCAGTAGTATGGCGGGTGACTATGGCTACACCTTC CASSMAGDYGYTF
TRBJ2-3 TRBV24-1 many TRBD2 TGTGCCACCAGTGATTTGCCTAGCGGCCGCACAGATACGCAGTATTTT CATSDLPSGRTDTQYF
TRBJ2-3 TRBV20-1 many TRBD2 TGCAGCGCCCCGGCGGCGGGAGGATCCCTGGGGCAGTATTTT CSAPAAGGSLGQYF
TRBJ1-6 TRBV30 many - TGTGCCTGGACCGCCAATTCACCCCTCCACTTT CAWTANSPLHF
TRBJ2-6 TRBV12-3/TRBV12-4 many TRBD1 TGTGCCAGCAGTTTAGCGGGACAGGGGGCCAACGTCCTGACTTTC CASSLAGQGANVLTF
TRBJ2-3 TRBV6-2/TRBV6-3 few - TGTGCCAGCAGTTACGGTCGGGAGAGCACAGATACGCAGTATTTT CASSYGRESTDTQYF
TRBJ2-5 TRBV12-3/TRBV12-4 many TRBD1 TGTGCCAGCAGTTCCCAGGGGGCTGTCGTGGAGACCCAGTACTTC CASSSQGAVVETQYF
TRBJ2-1 TRBV7-6 many TRBD1 TGTGCCAGCAGAACAGGGGAAAGCTCCTACAATGAGCAGTTCTTC CASRTGESSYNEQFF
TRBJ2-1 TRBV14 - TRBD2 TGTGCCAGCAGCCAAGGAGGGGCTAGCGGCTCCTACAATGAGCAGTTCTTC CASSQGGASGSYNEQFF
TRBJ2-2 TRBV19 many - TGTGCCAGTGTCCGGGGAGCACGGACGAACACCGGGGAGCTGTTTTTT CASVRGARTNTGELFF
TRBJ2-7 TRBV5-1 many - TGCGCCAGCAGCTTCTTAGGGGTCGGCGCCTACGAGCAGTACTTC CASSFLGVGAYEQYF
TRBJ2-6 TRBV7-2 many - TGTGCCAGCAGCGATAAGTCCGGGGCCAACGTCCTGACTTTC CASSDKSGANVLTF
TRBJ2-2 TRBV2 few TRBD2 TGTGCCAGCAGCGTTGGGACTAGCGAACTGAATGCCGGGGAGCTGTTTTTT CASSVGTSELNAGELFF
TRBJ2-7 TRBV4-1 - TRBD2 TGCGCCAGCAGCCAAGTGTCGGGGCTAGCGGGAGCCGGGCAGTACTTC CASSQVSGLAGAGQYF
TRBJ2-5 TRBV20-1 once TRBD2 TGCAGTGCGACACTAGCGAACAAAGAGACCCAGTACTTC CSATLANKETQYF
TRBJ1-1 TRBV24-1 many - TGTGCCACCAGTGATTTCGGCTCTCCAGGGAGCACTGAAGCTTTCTTT CATSDFGSPGSTEAFF
TRBJ2-2 TRBV6-1 many - TGTGCCAGCAGTGAAAGAGGGGAGCTGTTTTTT CASSERGELFF
TRBJ1-1 TRBV7-8 few - TGTGCCAGCAGTTACCTCTCGAACACTGAAGCTTTCTTT CASSYLSNTEAFF
TRBJ1-1 TRBV9 - - TGTGCCAGCAGCGTAGGGACACGGATGAACACTGAAGCTTTCTTT CASSVGTRMNTEAFF
TRBJ2-1 TRBV9 many TRBD2 TGTGCCAGCAGCCCTGAACTAGCGGGGGGGCAGTCTGAGCAGTTCTTC CASSPELAGGQSEQFF
TRBJ1-5 TRBV5-1 many - TGCGCCAGCAGCCCGGAAGCGGGGTATAGCAATCAGCCCCAGCATTTT CASSPEAGYSNQPQHF
TRBJ1-1 TRBV20-1 - - TGCAGTGTAGTCAGAGGCCTTTTAAACACTGAAGCTTTCTTT CSVVRGLLNTEAFF
TRBJ2-2 TRBV2 few - TGTGCCAGCGGAGGGGTGGCAGCGAGCACCGGGGAGCTGTTTTTT CASGGVAASTGELFF
TRBJ1-4 TRBV6-1 few - TGTGCCAGCAGTGAGATGGATAATGAAAAACTGTTTTTT CASSEMDNEKLFF
TRBJ1-2 TRBV6-1 many TRBD1 TGTGCCAGCAGTATGGACAGGGGAGGAGGCTACACCTTC CASSMDRGGGYTF
TRBJ2-3 TRBV19 - - TGTGCCAGTAGAAGGGCAGGTGGGGTGGCAGATACGCAGTATTTT CASRRAGGVADTQYF
TRBJ2-1 TRBV12-3/TRBV12-4 few TRBD2 TGTGCCAGTAACGTAGCGGGAGGGTCCTACAATGAGCAGTTCTTC CASNVAGGSYNEQFF
TRBJ1-1 TRBV20-1 - - TGCAGTGCTAGAGAGACGAGGGGGAACACTGAAGCTTTCTTT CSARETRGNTEAFF
TRBJ2-7 TRBV27 - - TGTGCCAGCAGTTCGGGACCGCCAACCTACGAGCAGTACTTC CASSSGPPTYEQYF
TRBJ1-2 TRBV19 many - TGTGCCAGTAGTCCCGACAGGCGCCAACTAAGGGGCTACACCTTC CASSPDRRQLRGYTF
TRBJ1-5 TRBV20-1 many TRBD1 TGCAGTGCTAGTGAGGGGGCAGGGCCCCAGCATTTT CSASEGAGPQHF
TRBJ1-2 TRBV6-2/TRBV6-3 - - TGTTCCAGCAGTTTACAGGGAGGTGGCTACACCTTC CSSSLQGGGYTF
TRBJ2-7 TRBV5-6 - - TGTGCCAGCAGCCCCCGGGGCACGGGGGAGCAGTACTTC CASSPRGTGEQYF
TRBJ2-1 TRBV20-1 many - TGCAGTGCCCCTAGCAGCCTTGAGCAGTTCTTC CSAPSSLEQFF
TRBJ2-1 TRBV24-1 few - TGTGCCACCAGTGACCAAAGGACTAACAGGGGTCGGCCCAATGAGCAGTTCTTC CATSDQRTNRGRPNEQFF
TRBJ1-4 TRBV20-1 few - TGCAGTGCTTTTAGGACGGATGAAAAACTGTTTTTT CSAFRTDEKLFF
TRBJ1-2 TRBV19 many TRBD1 TGTGCCAGTAGTATTGGGACAGCTTCTAACTATGGCTACACCTTC CASSIGTASNYGYTF
TRBJ2-1 TRBV20-1 few - TGCAGTGCTAGGGGTGGGAGGTCCTACAATGAGCAGTTCTTC CSARGGRSYNEQFF